These 3 T cell receptor beta chains came from one sample sequenced in a study of vaccination and CD4 T cells after COVID-19. Specified treatment: approximately 10-day PBMC culture with coronavirus spike peptide pools or control peptides (ViraFEST assay). These TCRs' antigens remain unknown. Once obtained from cultured CD4+ T cells, the DNA was sequenced using the Oncomine TCR Beta short-read assay. From the PCR reads, TCRdb called clonotypes with MiXCR, one entry per CDR3 protein. The sample includes 9,500 to 11,000 distinct CDR3 sequences, roughly 26% of them seen just once. Specimen: CD4+ T cells from blood, cultured in vitro, collected after SARS-CoV-2 vaccination. These TCRs come from a human donor who had recovered from COVID-19.

This clonotype showed up just a few times. V and J are TRBV7-2 and TRBJ1-6, with TRBD1 as a possible D gene (5 bases). Germline lookup yields CDR1 SGHTA and CDR2 FQGNSA. The CDR3 contains 16 residues. Trimming pared 1 base from V and 7 bases from J, leaving 14 bases between. The CDR3 DNA is TGTGCCAGCAGCTTAGATATCAGGGTCGGGAATTCACCCCTCCACTTT. Translated: CASSLDIRVGNSPLHF.

The CDR3 region has the DNA TGCAGTGCTAGGTCACTAGCGGGAGGGTCCTACAATGAGCAGTTCTTC. It is translated as CSARSLAGGSYNEQFF. V gene TRBV20-1 combines with J gene TRBJ2-1, with 13 bases identical to TRBD2. CDR3 length: 16 residues. Per the germline V gene, CDR1 is DFQATT and CDR2 is SNEGSKA (reference sequence). V trimming: 3 bases; J trimming: 1 base; junction bases outside the gene matches: 3.

The chain employs TRBV6-5 and TRBJ2-7, with TRBD2 as a possible D gene (6 bases). The V gene's germline CDR1 is MNHEY and CDR2 SVGAGI. The V gene lost 4 bases and the J gene lost 4 bases, with 20 bases spanning the gap. The CDR3 extends over 16 amino acids. This chain's CDR3 is CASSSSGAVLVYEQYF. The CDR3 DNA reads as TGTGCCAGCAGTTCCTCGGGAGCGGTTCTCGTGTACGAGCAGTACTTC.